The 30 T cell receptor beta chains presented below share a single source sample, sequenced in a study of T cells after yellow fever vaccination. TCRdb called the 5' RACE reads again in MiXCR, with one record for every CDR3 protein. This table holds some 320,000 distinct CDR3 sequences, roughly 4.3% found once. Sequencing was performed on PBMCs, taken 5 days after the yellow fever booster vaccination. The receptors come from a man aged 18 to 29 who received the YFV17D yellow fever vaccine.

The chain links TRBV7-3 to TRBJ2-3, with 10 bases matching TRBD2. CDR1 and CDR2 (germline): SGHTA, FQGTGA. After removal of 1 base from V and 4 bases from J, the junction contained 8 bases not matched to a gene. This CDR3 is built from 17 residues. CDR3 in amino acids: CASSLNQRGGLADTQYF. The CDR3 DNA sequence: TGTGCCAGCAGCTTAAACCAGCGGGGGGGCCTAGCAGATACGCAGTATTTT. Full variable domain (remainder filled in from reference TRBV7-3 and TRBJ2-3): GAGVSQTPSNKVTEKGKYVELRCDPISGHTALYWYRQSLGQGPEFLIYFQGTGAADDSGLPNDRFFAVRPEGSVSTLKIQRTERGDSAVYLCASSLNQRGGLADTQYFGPGTRLTVL.

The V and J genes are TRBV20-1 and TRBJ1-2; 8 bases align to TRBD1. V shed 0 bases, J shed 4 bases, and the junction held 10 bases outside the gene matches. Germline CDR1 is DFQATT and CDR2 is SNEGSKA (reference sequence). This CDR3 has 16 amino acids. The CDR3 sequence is CSARDVSGGQAYGYTF. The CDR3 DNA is TGCAGTGCTAGAGATGTGAGCGGGGGACAGGCCTATGGCTACACCTTC.

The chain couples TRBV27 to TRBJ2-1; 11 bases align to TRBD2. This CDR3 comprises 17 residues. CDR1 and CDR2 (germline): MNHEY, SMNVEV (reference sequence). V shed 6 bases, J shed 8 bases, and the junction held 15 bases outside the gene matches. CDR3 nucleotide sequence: TGTGCCAGCAGCCGAAGTACTAGCGGGGGCTTCCGGGATGAGCAGTTCTTC. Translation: CASSRSTSGGFRDEQFF.

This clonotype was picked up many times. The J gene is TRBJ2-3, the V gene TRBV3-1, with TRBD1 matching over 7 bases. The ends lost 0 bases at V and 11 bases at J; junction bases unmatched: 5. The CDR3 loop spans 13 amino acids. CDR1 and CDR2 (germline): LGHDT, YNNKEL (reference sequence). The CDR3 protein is CASSQDLDRRQYF. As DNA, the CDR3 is TGTGCCAGCAGCCAAGATCTGGACAGGAGGCAGTATTTT.

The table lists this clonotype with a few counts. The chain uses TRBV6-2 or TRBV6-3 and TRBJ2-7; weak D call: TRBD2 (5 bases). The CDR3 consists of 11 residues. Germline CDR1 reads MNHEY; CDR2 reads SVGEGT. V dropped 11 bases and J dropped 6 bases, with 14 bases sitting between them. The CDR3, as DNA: TGTGCCGGAGGTTTTGGTTTCGAGCAGTACTTC. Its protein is CAGGFGFEQYF.

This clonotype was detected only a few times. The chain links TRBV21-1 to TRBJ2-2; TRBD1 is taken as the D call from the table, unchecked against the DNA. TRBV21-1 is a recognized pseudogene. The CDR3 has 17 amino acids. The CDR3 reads CASSSLGTGGDTGELFF. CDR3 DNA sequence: TGTGCCAGCAGCTCCTTGGGGACAGGGGGAGACACCGGGGAGCTGTTTTTT.

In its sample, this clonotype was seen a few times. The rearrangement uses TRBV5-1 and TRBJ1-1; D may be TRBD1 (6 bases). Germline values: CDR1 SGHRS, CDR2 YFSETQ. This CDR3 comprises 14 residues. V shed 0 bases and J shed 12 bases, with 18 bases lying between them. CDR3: CASSLAGGLVTSFF. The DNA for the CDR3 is TGCGCCAGCAGCTTGGCCGGGGGGCTTGTAACATCTTTCTTT. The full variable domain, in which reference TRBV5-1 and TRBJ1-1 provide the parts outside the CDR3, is KAGVTQTPRYLIKTRGQQVTLSCSPISGHRSVSWYQQTPGQGLQFLFEYFSETQRNKGNFPGRFSGRQFSNSRSEMNVSTLELGDSALYLCASSLAGGLVTSFFGQGTRLTVV.

CDR3 sequence (DNA): TGTGCCAGTAGTATAATGACAGGGGGTGTCGCTTTCTTT. Its protein product is CASSIMTGGVAFF. The J gene is TRBJ1-1, the V gene TRBV19; 9 nucleotides line up with TRBD1. The CDR3 is 13 residues long. V shed 2 bases, J shed 11 bases, and the junction held 6 bases outside the gene matches. The V gene's germline CDR1 is LNHDA and CDR2 SQIVND (reference sequence).

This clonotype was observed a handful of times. The DNA for the CDR3 is TGTGCCAGCAGCTCCCCCGGGAGCGGACACTACGAGCAGTACTTC. Translation: CASSSPGSGHYEQYF. The genes are TRBV7-2 and TRBJ2-7; perhaps TRBD2 as D (6 bases). The V gene's germline CDR1 is SGHTA and CDR2 FQGNSA. The V gene lost 4 bases and the J gene lost 3 bases, with 16 bases spanning the gap. This CDR3 spans 15 amino acids.

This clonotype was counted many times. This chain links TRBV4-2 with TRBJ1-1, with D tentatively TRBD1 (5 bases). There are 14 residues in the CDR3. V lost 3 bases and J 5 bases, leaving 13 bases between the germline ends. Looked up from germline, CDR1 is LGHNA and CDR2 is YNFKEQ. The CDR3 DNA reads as TGTGCCAGCAGCCAGGATCAGGGCTGGACTGAAGCTTTCTTT. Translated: CASSQDQGWTEAFF.

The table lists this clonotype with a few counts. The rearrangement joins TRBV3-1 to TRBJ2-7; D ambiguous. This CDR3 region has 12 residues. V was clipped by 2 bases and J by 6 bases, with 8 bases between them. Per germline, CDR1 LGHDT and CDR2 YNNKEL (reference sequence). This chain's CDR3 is CASSQNGGEQYV. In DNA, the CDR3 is TGTGCCAGCAGCCAAAACGGTGGCGAGCAGTACGTC.

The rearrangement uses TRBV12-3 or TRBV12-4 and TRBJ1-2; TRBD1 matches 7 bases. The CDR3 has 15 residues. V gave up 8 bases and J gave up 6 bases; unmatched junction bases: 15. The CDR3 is CASALGEGGVNGYTF. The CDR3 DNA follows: TGTGCCAGCGCTTTGGGAGAAGGGGGCGTGAATGGCTACACCTTC.

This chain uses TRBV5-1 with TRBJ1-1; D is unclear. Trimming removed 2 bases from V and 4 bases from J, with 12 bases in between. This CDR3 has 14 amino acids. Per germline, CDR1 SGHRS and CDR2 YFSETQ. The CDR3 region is CASSFRGGATEAFF. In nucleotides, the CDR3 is TGCGCCAGCAGCTTCCGGGGAGGCGCCACTGAAGCTTTCTTT.

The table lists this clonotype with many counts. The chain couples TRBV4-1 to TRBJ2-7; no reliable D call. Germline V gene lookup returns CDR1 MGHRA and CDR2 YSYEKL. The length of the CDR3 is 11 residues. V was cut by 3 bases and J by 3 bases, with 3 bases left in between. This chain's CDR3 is CASSQNYEQYF. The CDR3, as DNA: TGCGCCAGCAGCCAGAACTACGAGCAGTACTTC.

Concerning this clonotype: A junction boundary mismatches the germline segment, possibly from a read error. The CDR3: CASSSPRGIRF. CDR3 DNA: TGTGCCAGCAGTTCCCCCCGAGGTATCCGCTTC. V usage is TRBV12-3 or TRBV12-4 and J usage is TRBJ2-7; D not resolved. The CDR3 consists of 11 residues.

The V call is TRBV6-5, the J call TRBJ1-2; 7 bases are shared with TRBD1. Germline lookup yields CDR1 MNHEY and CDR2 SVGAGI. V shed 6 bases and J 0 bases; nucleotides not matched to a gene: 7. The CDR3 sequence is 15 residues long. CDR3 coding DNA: TGTGCCAGCAGGGTTGGACAGGTAGCTAACTATGGCTACACCTTC. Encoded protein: CASRVGQVANYGYTF.

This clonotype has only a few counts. The CDR3 region is CASSFDRGRGEAFF. The DNA for the CDR3 is TGTGCCAGCAGCTTTGACAGGGGGCGAGGTGAAGCTTTCTTT. The chain employs TRBV7-8 and TRBJ1-1, with 10 positions matching TRBD1. The CDR3 is 14 amino acids. Germline V gives CDR1 SGHVS, CDR2 FQNEAQ. The V and J ends lost 3 bases and 7 bases, in that order; junction bases with no gene match: 5.

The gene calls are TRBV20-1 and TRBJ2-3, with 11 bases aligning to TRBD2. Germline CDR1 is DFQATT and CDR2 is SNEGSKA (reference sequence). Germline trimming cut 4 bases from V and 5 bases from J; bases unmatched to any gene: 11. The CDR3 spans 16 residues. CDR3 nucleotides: TGCAGTGCTAACACATTAGCGGGGGGGCAAAGAGATACGCAGTATTTT. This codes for CSANTLAGGQRDTQYF.

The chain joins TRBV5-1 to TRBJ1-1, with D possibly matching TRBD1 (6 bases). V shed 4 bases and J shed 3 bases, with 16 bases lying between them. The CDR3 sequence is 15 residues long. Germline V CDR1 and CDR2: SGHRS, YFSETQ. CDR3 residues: CASSVRGGMDTEAFF. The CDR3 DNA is TGCGCCAGCAGCGTCAGGGGAGGGATGGACACTGAAGCTTTCTTT.

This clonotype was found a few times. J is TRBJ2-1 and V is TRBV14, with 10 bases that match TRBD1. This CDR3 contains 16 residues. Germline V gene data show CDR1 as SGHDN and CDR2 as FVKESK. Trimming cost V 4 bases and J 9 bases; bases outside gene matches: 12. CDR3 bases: TGTGCCAGCAGCCTGACCGGGACAGGGGCCTTTAGTGAGCAGTTCTTC. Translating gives CASSLTGTGAFSEQFF.

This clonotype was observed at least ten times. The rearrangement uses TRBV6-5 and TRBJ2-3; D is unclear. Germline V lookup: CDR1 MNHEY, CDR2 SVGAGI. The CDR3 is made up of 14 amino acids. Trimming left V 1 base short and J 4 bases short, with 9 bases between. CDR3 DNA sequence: TGTGCCAGCAGTTACTATGCCCCTCCAGATACGCAGTATTTT. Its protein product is CASSYYAPPDTQYF.

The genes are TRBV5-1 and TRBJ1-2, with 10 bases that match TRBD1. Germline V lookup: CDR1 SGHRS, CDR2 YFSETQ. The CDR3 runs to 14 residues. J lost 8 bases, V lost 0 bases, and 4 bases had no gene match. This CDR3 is CASSLGQGAEGYTF. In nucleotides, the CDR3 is TGCGCCAGCAGCTTGGGACAGGGGGCAGAAGGCTACACCTTC.

The DNA for the CDR3 is TGTGCCAGCAGCCTAACAGGGAAAGCTTTCTTT. Residues: CASSLTGKAFF. V and J are TRBV28 and TRBJ1-1; the D gene is possibly TRBD1 (6 bases). V lost 6 bases to trimming and J lost 9 bases, with 11 bases between them. Germline lookup yields CDR1 MDHEN and CDR2 SYDVKM. The CDR3 totals 11 residues.

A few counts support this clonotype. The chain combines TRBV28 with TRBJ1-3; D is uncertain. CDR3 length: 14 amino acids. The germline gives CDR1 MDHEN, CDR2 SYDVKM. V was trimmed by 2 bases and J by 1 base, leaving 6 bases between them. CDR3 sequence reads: CASSLLTSGNTIYF. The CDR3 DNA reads TGTGCCAGCAGTTTACTAACGTCTGGAAACACCATATATTTT.

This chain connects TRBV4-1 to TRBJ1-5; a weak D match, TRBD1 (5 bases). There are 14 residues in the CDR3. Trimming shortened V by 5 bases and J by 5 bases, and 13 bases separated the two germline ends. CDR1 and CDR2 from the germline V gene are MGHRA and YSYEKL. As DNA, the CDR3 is TGCGCCAGCAGCTACAGACTGACAGATCAGCCCCAGCATTTT. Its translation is CASSYRLTDQPQHF.

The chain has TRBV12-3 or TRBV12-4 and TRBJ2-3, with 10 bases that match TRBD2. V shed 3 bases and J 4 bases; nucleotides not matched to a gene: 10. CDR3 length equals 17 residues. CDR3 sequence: CASSLDLSGGGPDTQYF. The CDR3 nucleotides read TGTGCCAGCAGTTTGGATCTGAGCGGGGGGGGCCCAGATACGCAGTATTTT.

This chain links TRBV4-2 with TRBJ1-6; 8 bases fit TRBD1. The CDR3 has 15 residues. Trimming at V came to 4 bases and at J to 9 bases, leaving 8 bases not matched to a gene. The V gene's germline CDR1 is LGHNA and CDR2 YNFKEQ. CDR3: CASSRGQGEASPLHF. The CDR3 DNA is TGTGCCAGCAGCCGAGGACAGGGCGAGGCTTCACCCCTCCACTTT.

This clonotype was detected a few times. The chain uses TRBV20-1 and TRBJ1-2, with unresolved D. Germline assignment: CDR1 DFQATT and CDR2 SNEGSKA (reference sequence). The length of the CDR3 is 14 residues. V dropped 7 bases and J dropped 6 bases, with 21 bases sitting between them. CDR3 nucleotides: TGCAGTGTCCCGGTGCGGGAAACCCGTGATGGCTACACCTTC. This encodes CSVPVRETRDGYTF.

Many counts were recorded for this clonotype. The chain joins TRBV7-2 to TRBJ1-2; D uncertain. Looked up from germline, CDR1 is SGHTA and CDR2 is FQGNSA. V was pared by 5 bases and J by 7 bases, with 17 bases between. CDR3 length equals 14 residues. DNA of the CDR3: TGTGCCAGCAGCCAACGTCAAGGGCGTTCTGGCTACACCTTC. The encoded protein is CASSQRQGRSGYTF.

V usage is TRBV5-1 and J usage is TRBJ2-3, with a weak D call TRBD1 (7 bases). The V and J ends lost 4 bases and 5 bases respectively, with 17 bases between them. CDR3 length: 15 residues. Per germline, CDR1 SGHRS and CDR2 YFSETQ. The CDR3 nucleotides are TGCGCCAGCAGCCCCCTCTCCAGGGGGGTAGATACGCAGTATTTT. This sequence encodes CASSPLSRGVDTQYF.